This note documents a single T cell receptor beta chain sequence. This entry comes from a study of blood T cell repertoires in COVID-19. Looking at the study overall: PBMCs, B-cell-depleted T cells, or T cells provided the cDNA or gDNA that made up the material.

The germline gives CDR1 MNHNY, CDR2 SVGAGI (reference sequence). CDR3 length: 15 amino acids. The ends lost 0 bases at V and 0 bases at J; junction bases unmatched: 1. In the original processing: Reference gene primer amplification in the assay estimated nucleated cell counts. Method: immunoSEQ multiplex PCR; TCRdb's copy keeps in-frame clones and lacks some. The V and J calls and clone size were taken over from that table, and D and trimming were inferred from the DNA. The repertoire consists of 130,000 or so clones, with about 90% occurring once and the leading ten covering roughly 10%. Specimen: peripheral blood. The origin of this receptor is a man between 60 and 70 years old with active or convalescent COVID-19. This chain connects TRBV6-6 to TRBJ1-2; 7 positions match TRBD1. The DNA for the CDR3 is TGTGCCAGCAGTTACTCAGGGACAGCTAACTATGGCTACACCTTC. It specifies CASSYSGTANYGYTF.